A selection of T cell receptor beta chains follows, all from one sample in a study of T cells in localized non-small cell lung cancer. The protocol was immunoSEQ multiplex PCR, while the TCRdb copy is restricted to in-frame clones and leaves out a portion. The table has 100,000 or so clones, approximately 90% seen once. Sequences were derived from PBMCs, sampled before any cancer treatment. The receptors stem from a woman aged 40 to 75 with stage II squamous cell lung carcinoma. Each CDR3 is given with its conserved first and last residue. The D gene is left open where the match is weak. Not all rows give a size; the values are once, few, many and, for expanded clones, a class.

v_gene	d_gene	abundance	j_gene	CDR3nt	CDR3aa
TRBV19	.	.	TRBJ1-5	TGTGCCAGTAGCTCGGGCCGAGGGGTGAGTCAGCCCCAGCATTTT	CASSSGRGVSQPQHF
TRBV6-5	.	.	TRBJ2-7	TGTGCCAGCAGTTACAAGCCCACAGGGTCCGGCGAGCAGTACTTC	CASSYKPTGSGEQYF
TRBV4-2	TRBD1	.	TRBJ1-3	TGTGCCAGCAGCCAAGACACGACAGGGAGTGGAAACACCATATATTTT	CASSQDTTGSGNTIYF
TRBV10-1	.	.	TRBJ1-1	TGCGCCAGCAGTGAGTGGGGGCATATGAACACTGAAGCTTTCTTT	CASSEWGHMNTEAFF
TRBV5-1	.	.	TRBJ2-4	TGCGCCAGCAGCCTAGACTCCCGCCTAGCCAAAAACATTCAGTACTTC	CASSLDSRLAKNIQYF
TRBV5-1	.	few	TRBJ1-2	TGCGCCAGCAGCCCGAGCAGGCAGGAAGGGGACTATGGCTACACCTTC	CASSPSRQEGDYGYTF
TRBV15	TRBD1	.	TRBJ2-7	TGTGCCACCACCTATGGTGGGACAGAGGCCTACGAGCAGTACTTC	CATTYGGTEAYEQYF
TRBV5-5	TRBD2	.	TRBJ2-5	TGTGCCAGCAGCAGACCGCGGGAGGCCCAGTACTTC	CASSRPREAQYF
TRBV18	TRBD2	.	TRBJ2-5	TGTGCCAGCTCACCACTGCTAGCGGTTCACCAAGAGACCCAGTACTTC	CASSPLLAVHQETQYF
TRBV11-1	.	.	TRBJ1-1	TGTGCCAGCAGCGCAACCGAGGGCACTGAAGCTTTCTTT	CASSATEGTEAFF
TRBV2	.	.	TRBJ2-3	TGTGCCAGCAGCGCTCGGACATCGACAGATACGCAGTATTTT	CASSARTSTDTQYF
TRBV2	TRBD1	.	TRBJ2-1	TGTGCCAGCAATACGGGACAGGGGGCCGAGCAGTTCTTC	CASNTGQGAEQFF
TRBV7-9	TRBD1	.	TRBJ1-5	TGTGCCAGCAGCTTAGCCCTGGGACAGGTCAATCAGCCCCAGCATTTT	CASSLALGQVNQPQHF
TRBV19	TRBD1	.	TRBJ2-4	TGTGCCAGTAGTGTACCGGGACAGGGGGTTGAAAACATTCAGTACTTC	CASSVPGQGVENIQYF
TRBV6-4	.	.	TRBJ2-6	TGTGCCAGCAGTGACGCCCCTCTAGAGGCTGGGGCCAACGTCCTGACTTTC	CASSDAPLEAGANVLTF
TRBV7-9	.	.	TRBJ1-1	TGTGCCAGCAGCTTAGCTACCTGGGTGGAGAACACTGAAGCTTTCTTT	CASSLATWVENTEAFF
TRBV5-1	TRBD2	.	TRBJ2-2	TGCGCCAGCAGCTTTATAGCGGGAGGAGCCGGGGAGCTGTTTTTT	CASSFIAGGAGELFF
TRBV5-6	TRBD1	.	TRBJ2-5	TGTGCCAGCAGCGCTCGACAGGGGGCGTCGGGGGAGACCCAGTACTTC	CASSARQGASGETQYF
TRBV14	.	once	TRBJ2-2	TGTGCCAGCAGCCAAGCCGCGACCGGGGAGCTGTTTTTT	CASSQAATGELFF
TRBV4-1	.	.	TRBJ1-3	TGCGCCAGCAGCCAGACACTCGCTGGAAACACCATATATTTT	CASSQTLAGNTIYF
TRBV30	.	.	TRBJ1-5	TGTGCCTGGAGTGCGGACGGCAATCAGCCCCAGCATTTT	CAWSADGNQPQHF
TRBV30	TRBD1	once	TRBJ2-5	TGTGCCTGGAGTCCCGGGACAGGGTTTTGGGGGCAACAAGAGACCCAGTACTTC	CAWSPGTGFWGQQETQYF
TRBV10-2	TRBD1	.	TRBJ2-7	TGCGCCAGCAGTGATCCCGGACAGGGGTTCTACGAGCAGTACTTC	CASSDPGQGFYEQYF
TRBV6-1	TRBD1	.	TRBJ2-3	TGTGCCAGCAGTGTCCTACAGGGGGGCACAGATACGCAGTATTTT	CASSVLQGGTDTQYF
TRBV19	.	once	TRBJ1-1	TGTGCCAGTCGCTCTGGACAGGAAGCTTTCTTT	CASRSGQEAFF